This T cell receptor beta chain emerged from a study of blood T cell repertoires in COVID-19. The assay was immunoSEQ multiplex PCR, and TCRdb's table has in-frame clones only and misses some. This table has 160,000 or so clones, roughly nine tenths appearing once. Per the germline V gene, CDR1 is ENHRY and CDR2 is SYGVKD. CDR3 length: 17 residues. V lost 2 bases, J lost 3 bases, and 9 bases stayed unmatched. V and J are TRBV10-3 and TRBJ2-3; 9 nucleotides align to TRBD1. This clonotype was sampled from a woman in her seventies with acute or convalescent COVID-19. The sequencing input was peripheral blood. CDR3: CAISEGGQGIPTDTQYF. DNA of the CDR3: TGTGCCATCAGTGAGGGGGGACAGGGAATTCCAACAGATACGCAGTATTTT.